This T cell receptor (beta chain) was captured by sequencing in a study of regulatory T cells in long-lasting Graves disease. Building the TCR beta libraries relied on iRepertoire HTBI primers, and CDR3 regions underwent Arm-PCR. TCRdb re-called the multiplex PCR reads through MiXCR, storing one row per CDR3 protein. The data contain about 290,000 distinct CDR3 sequences, roughly 21% of them singletons. Time point described: persistent/refractory GD, antithyroid drugs over 5 years with positive TRAb. From RNA extracted from PBMCs, the TCR library was made. The CDR3 spans 18 residues. V shed 1 base, J shed 6 bases, and the junction held 9 bases outside the gene matches. CDR1 LGHNA and CDR2 YSLEER come from the germline V gene.

The TCR originated in a female donor with Graves disease. This specimen was peripheral blood mononuclear cells (PBMCs), taken when the disease was refractory, from a patient treated with antithyroid drugs. This sequence joins TRBV4-3 and TRBJ2-2; 12 nucleotides align to TRBD2. This CDR3 reads CASSQGLAGAWTAGELFF. In nucleotides, the CDR3 is TGCGCCAGCAGCCAAGGACTAGCGGGAGCGTGGACCGCCGGGGAGCTGTTTTTT.